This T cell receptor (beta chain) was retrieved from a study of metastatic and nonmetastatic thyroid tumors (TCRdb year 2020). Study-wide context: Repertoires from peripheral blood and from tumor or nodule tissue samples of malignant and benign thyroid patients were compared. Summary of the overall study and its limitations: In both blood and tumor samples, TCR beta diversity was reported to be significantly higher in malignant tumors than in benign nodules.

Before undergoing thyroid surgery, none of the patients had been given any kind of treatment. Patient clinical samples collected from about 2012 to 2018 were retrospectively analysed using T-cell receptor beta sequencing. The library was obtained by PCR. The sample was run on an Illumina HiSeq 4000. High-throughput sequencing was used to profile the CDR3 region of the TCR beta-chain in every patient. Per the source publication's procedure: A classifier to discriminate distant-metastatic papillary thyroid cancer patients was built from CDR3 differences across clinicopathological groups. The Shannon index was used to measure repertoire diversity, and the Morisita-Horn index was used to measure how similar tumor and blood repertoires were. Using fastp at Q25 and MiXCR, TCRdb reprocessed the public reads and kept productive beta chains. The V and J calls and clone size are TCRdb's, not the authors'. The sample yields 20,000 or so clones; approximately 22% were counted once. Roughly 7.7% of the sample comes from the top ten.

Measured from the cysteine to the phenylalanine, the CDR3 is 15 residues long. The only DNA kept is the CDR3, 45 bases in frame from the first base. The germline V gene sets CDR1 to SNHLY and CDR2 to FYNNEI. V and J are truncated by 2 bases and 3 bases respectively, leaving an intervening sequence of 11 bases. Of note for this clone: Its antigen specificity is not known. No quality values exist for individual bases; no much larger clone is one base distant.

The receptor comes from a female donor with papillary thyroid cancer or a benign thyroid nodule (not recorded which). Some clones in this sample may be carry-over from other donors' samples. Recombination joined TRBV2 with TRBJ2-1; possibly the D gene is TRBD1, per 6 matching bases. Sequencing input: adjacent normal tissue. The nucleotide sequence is TGTGCCAGCAGTGAATACCAGGGGTTCTACAATGAGCAGTTCTTC. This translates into CASSEYQGFYNEQFF.